This T cell receptor (beta chain) was observed in a study of OX40 agonist ivuxolimab in advanced cancers. Profiled with immunoSEQ multiplex PCR; TCRdb holds only in-frame clones, not every one. The sample comprises about 61,000 clones, 87% of which are singletons, and just under 0.35% rests with the top ten. V was shortened by 6 bases and J by 7 bases, with 14 bases between the two germline ends. The CDR3 is 12 amino acids. Germline CDR1 SGHRS, CDR2 YFSETQ. The TCR sequence derives from an adult with an advanced solid tumor such as melanoma, head and neck, liver or kidney cancer. The genes are TRBV5-1 and TRBJ2-7, with D perhaps given as TRBD1 or TRBD2 (5 bases each). This sample comprised CD4+ or CD8+ T cells sorted from blood, obtained in a trial of the OX40 agonist ivuxolimab. This CDR3 is CASTVQGGEQYF. Written as DNA, the CDR3 is TGCGCCAGCACCGTCCAGGGCGGGGAGCAGTACTTC.